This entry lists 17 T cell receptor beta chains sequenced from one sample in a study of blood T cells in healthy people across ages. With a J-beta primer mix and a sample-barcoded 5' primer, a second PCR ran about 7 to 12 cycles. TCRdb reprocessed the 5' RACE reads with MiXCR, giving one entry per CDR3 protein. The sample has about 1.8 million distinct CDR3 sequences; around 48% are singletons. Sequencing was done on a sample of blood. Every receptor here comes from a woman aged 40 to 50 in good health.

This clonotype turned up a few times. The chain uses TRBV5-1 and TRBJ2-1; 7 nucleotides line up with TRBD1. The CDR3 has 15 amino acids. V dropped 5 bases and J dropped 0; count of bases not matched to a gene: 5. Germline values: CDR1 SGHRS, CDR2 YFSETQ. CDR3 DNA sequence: TGCGCCAGCAGGTTGACAGGGAGCTCCTACAATGAGCAGTTCTTC. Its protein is CASRLTGSSYNEQFF.

CDR3 sequence reads: CSARDPVRGYSNYGYTF. CDR3 DNA: TGCAGTGCTAGAGATCCAGTCCGCGGGTACTCCAACTATGGCTACACCTTC. The V and J genes are TRBV20-1 and TRBJ1-2, with D hard to call. Trimming shortened V by 0 bases and J by 2 bases, and 19 bases separated the two germline ends. The CDR3 runs to 17 residues. CDR1 is DFQATT and CDR2 is SNEGSKA in the germline V gene (reference sequence).

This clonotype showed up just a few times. CDR3 protein: CASSKTGEKTQYF. The DNA of the CDR3 is TGCGCCAGCAGCAAGACAGGGGAAAAGACCCAGTACTTC. The J gene is TRBJ2-5, the V gene TRBV4-1, with 8 bases matching TRBD1. V lost 5 bases and J lost 6; bases outside the gene matches: 5. The CDR3 length is 13 residues. Germline V gene sequence: CDR1 MGHRA, CDR2 YSYEKL.

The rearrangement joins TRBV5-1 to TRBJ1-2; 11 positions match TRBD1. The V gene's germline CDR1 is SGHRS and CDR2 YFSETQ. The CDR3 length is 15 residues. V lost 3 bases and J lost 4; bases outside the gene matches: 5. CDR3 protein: CASSSTGQGAYGYTF. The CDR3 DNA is TGCGCCAGCAGCTCGACCGGACAGGGGGCCTATGGCTACACCTTC.

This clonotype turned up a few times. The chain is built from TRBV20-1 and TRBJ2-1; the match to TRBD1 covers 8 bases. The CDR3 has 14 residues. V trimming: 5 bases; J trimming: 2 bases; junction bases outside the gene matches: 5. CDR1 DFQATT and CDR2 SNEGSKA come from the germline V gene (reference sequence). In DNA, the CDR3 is TGCAGTGCTCCTCGGACAGGGCCCTACAATGAGCAGTTCTTC. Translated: CSAPRTGPYNEQFF.

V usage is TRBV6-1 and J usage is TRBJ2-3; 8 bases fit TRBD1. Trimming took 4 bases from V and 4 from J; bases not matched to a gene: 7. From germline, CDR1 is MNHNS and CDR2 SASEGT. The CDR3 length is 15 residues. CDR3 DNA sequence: TGTGCCAGCAGTGCCTGGACAGGGAAGCCAGATACGCAGTATTTT. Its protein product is CASSAWTGKPDTQYF.

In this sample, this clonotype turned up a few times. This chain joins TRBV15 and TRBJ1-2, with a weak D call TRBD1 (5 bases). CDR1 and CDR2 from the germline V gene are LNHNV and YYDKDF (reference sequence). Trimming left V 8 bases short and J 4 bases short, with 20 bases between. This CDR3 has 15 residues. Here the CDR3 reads CATSEDTTLPYGYTF. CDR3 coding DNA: TGTGCCACCTCAGAGGACACCACCTTACCCTATGGCTACACCTTC.

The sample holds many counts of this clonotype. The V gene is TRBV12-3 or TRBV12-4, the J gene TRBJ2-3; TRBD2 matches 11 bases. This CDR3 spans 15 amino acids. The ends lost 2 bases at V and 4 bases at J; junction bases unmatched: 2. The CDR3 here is CASSLTSGGSDTQYF. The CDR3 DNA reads TGTGCCAGCAGTTTAACTAGCGGGGGCTCAGATACGCAGTATTTT.

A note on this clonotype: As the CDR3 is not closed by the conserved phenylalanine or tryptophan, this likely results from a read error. CDR3 region: CASVPNGGPQHL. CDR3 coding DNA: TGTGCCAGCGTACCCAACGGTGGGCCCCAGCATCTT. This chain connects TRBV25-1 to TRBJ1-5; D call uncertain. CDR1 and CDR2 from the germline V gene are MGHDK and SYGVNS. Trimming stripped 8 bases from V and 9 bases from J, with 14 bases between. The length of the CDR3 is 12 residues.

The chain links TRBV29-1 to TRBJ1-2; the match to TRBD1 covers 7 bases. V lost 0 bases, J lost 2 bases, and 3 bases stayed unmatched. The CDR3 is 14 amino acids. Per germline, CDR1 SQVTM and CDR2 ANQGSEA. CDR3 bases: TGCAGCGTTGAAGAGACAGGGAAGAACTATGGCTACACCTTC. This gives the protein CSVEETGKNYGYTF.

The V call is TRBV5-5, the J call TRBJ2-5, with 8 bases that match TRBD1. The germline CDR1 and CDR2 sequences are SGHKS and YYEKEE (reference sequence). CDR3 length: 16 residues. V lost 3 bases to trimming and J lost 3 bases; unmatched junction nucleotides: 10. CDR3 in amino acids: CASSYPPGQVEETQYF. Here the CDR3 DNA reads TGTGCCAGCAGCTATCCTCCGGGACAGGTAGAAGAGACCCAGTACTTC.

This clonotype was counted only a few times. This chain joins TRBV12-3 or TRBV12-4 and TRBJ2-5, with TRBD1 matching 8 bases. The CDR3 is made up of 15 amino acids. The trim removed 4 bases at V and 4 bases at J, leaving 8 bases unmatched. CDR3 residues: CASSSSDRARETQYF. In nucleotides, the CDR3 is TGTGCCAGCAGTTCCTCGGACAGGGCAAGAGAGACCCAGTACTTC.

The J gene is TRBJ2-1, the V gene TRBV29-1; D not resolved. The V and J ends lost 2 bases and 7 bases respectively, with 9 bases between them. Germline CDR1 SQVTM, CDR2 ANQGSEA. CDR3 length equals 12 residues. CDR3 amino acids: CSVESGWNEQFF. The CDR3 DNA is TGCAGCGTTGAAAGTGGTTGGAATGAGCAGTTCTTC.

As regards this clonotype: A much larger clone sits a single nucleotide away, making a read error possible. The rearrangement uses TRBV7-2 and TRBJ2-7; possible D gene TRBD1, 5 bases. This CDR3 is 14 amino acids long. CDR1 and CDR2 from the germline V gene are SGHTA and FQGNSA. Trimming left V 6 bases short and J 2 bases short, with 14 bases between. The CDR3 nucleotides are TGTGCCAGCAGTGGGTCAGGGAACACCTACGAGCAGTACTTC. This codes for CASSGSGNTYEQYF.

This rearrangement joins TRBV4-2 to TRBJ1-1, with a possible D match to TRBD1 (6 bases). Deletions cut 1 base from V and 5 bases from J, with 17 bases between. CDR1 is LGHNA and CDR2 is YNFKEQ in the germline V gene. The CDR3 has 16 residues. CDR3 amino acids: CASSQARRQDVTEAFF. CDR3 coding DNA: TGTGCCAGCAGCCAAGCCCGGCGACAGGATGTGACTGAAGCTTTCTTT.

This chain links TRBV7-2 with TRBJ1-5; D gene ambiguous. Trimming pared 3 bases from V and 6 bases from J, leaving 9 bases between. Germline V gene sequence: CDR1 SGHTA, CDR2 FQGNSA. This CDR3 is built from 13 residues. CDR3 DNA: TGTGCCAGCAGCTTTTCAAGGGCTCAGCCCCAGCATTTT. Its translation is CASSFSRAQPQHF.

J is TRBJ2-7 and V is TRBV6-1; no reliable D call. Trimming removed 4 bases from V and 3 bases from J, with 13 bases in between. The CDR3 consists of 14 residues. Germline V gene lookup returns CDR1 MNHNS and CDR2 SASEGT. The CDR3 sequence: CASSAKTVVYEQYF. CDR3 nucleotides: TGTGCCAGCAGTGCAAAAACTGTGGTCTACGAGCAGTACTTC.